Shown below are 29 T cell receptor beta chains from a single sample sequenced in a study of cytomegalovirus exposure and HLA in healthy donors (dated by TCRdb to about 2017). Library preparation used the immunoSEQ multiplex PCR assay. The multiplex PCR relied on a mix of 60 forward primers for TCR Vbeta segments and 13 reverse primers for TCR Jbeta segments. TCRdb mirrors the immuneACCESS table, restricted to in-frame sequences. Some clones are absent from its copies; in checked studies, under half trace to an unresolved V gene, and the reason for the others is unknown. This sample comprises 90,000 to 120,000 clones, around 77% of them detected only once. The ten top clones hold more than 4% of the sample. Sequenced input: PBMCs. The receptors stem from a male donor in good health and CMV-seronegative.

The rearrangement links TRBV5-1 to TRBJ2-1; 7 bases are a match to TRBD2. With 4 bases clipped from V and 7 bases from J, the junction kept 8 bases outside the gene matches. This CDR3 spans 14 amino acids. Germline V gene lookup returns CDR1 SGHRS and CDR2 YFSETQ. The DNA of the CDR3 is TGCGCCAGCAGCACCGCTAGCGGCTCAAATGAGCAGTTCTTC. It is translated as CASSTASGSNEQFF. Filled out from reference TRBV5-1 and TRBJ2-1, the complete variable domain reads KAGVTQTPRYLIKTRGQQVTLSCSPISGHRSVSWYQQTPGQGLQFLFEYFSETQRNKGNFPGRFSGRQFSNSRSEMNVSTLELGDSALYLCASSTASGSNEQFFGPGTRLTVL.

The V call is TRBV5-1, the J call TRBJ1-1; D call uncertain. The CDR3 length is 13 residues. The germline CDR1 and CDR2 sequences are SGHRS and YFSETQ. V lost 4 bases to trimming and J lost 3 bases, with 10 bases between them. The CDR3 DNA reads TGCGCCAGCAGCCGGTTGCAGGACACTGAAGCTTTCTTT. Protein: CASSRLQDTEAFF.

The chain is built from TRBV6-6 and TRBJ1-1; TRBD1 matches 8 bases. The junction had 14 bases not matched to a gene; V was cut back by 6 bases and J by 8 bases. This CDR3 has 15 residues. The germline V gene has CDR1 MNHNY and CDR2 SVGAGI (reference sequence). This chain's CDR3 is CASSLKHLDRVEAFF. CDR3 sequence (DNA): TGTGCCAGCAGCCTTAAGCACCTGGACAGGGTGGAAGCTTTCTTT.

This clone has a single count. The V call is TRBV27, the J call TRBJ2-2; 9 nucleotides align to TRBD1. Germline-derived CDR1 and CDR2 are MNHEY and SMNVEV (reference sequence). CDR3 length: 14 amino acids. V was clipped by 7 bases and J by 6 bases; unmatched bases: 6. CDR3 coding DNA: TGTGCCAGCACTAGGGACAGGGTAGCCGGGGAGCTGTTTTTT. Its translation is CASTRDRVAGELFF.

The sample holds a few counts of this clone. CDR3 in DNA: TGTGCCAGCAGCTTCGGGGCGGGAGGTTGGAGTGAGCAGTTCTTC. The encoded protein is CASSFGAGGWSEQFF. V usage is TRBV5-6 and J usage is TRBJ2-1; 8 bases line up with TRBD2. The CDR3 is made up of 15 amino acids. In germline, CDR1 is SGHDT, CDR2 YYEEEE. V lost 2 bases, J lost 9 bases, and 10 bases stayed unmatched.

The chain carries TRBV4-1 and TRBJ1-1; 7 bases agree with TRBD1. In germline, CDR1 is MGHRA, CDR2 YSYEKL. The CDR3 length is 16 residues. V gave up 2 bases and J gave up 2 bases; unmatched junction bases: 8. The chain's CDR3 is CASSQYYGQANTEAFF. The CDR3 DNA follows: TGCGCCAGCAGCCAATACTACGGACAGGCTAACACTGAAGCTTTCTTT.

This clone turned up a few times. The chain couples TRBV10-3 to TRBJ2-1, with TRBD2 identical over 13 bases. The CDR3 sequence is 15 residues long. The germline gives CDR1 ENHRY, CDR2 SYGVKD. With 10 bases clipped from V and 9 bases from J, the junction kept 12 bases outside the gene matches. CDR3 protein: CATGLAGSTDGEQFF. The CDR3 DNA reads TGTGCCACGGGACTAGCGGGATCAACGGACGGTGAGCAGTTCTTC.

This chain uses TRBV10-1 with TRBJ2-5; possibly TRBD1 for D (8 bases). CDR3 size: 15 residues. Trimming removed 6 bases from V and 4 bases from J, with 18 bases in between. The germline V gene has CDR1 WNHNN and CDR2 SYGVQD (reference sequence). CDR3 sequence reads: CASSDEQGGRETQYF. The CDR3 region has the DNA TGCGCCAGCAGCGATGAACAGGGGGGGAGAGAGACCCAGTACTTC.

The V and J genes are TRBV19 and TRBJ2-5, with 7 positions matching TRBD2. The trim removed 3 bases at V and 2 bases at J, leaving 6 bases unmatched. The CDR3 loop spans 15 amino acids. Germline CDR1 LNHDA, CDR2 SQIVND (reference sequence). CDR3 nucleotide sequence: TGTGCCAGTAGTATGGGGAGGGCATATCAAGAGACCCAGTACTTC. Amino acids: CASSMGRAYQETQYF.

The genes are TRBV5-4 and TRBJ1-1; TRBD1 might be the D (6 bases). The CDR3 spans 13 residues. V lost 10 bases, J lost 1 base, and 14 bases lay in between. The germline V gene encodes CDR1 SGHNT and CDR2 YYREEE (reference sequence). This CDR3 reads CAQARGANTEAFF. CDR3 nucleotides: TGTGCCCAGGCCAGGGGCGCGAACACTGAAGCTTTCTTT.

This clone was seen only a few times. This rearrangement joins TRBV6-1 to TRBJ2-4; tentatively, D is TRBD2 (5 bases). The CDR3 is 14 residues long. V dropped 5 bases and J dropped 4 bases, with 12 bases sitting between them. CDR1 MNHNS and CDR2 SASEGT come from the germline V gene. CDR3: CASSSEGGKNIQYF. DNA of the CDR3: TGTGCCAGCAGTTCTGAGGGCGGGAAAAACATTCAGTACTTC.

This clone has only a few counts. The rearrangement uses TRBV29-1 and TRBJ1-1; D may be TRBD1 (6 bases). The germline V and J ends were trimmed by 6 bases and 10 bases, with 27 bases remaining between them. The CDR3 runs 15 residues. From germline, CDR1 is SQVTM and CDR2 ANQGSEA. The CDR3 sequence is CSVNLIGAGEWRAFF. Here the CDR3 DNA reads TGCAGCGTCAACCTTATCGGGGCAGGGGAGTGGAGAGCTTTCTTT.

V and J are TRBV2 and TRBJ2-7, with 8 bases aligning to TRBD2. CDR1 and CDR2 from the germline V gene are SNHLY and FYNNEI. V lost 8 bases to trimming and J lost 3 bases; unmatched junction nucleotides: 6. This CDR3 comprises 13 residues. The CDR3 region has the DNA TGTGCCAGCGCAGCCGGGACTAGCTACGAGCAGTACTTC. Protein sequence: CASAAGTSYEQYF.

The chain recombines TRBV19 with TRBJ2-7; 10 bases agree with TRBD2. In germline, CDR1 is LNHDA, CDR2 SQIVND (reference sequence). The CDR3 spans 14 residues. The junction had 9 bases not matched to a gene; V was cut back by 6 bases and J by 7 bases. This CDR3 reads CASRAAGGPEEQYF. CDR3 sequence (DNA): TGTGCCAGTAGAGCAGCGGGAGGGCCGGAGGAGCAGTACTTC.

The chain's CDR3 is CASTKGAGGRRTRETQYF. As DNA, the CDR3 is TGTGCCAGCACAAAAGGAGCGGGAGGGCGACGGACACGGGAGACCCAGTACTTC. The J gene is TRBJ2-5, the V gene TRBV11-2; 10 nucleotides match TRBD2. CDR1 is SGHAT and CDR2 is FQNNGV in the germline V gene. The CDR3 spans 18 residues. V dropped 7 bases and J dropped 5; count of bases not matched to a gene: 19.

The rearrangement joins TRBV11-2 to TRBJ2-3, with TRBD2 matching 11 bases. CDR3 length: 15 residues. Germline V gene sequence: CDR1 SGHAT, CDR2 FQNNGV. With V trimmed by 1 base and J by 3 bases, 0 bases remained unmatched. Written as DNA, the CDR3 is TGTGCCAGCAGCTTAGCTAGCGGGAGGACAGATACGCAGTATTTT. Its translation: CASSLASGRTDTQYF.

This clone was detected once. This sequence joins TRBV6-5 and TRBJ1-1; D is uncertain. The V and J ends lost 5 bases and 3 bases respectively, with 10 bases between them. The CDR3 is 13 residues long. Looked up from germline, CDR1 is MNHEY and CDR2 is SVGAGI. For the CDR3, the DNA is TGTGCCAGCAGTCGAGGGTTGGACACTGAAGCTTTCTTT. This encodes CASSRGLDTEAFF.

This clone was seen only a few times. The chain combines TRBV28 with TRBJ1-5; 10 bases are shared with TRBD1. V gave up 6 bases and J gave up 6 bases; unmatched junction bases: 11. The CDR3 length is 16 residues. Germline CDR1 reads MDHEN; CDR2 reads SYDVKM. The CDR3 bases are TGTGCCAGCAGCTCCCCCAGGACAGGGGGGGCTCAGCCCCAGCATTTT. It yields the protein CASSSPRTGGAQPQHF.

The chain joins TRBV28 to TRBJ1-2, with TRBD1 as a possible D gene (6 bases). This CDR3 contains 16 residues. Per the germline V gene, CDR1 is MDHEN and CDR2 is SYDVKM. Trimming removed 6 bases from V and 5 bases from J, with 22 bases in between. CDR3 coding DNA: TGTGCCAGCAGCCGAGACAGGATGAGTTTGCTATATGGCTACACCTTC. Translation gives CASSRDRMSLLYGYTF.

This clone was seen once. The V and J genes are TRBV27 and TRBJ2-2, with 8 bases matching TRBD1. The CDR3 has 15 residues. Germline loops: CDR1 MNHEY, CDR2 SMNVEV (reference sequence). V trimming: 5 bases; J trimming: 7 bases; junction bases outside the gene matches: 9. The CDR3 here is CASSPRQGAFGELFF. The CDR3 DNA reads TGTGCCAGCAGTCCCCGGCAGGGGGCGTTCGGGGAGCTGTTTTTT.

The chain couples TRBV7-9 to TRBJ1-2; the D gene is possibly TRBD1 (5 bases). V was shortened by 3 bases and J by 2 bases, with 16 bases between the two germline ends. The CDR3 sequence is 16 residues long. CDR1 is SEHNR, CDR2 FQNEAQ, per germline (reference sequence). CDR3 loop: CASSLAGSGENYGYTF. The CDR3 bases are TGTGCCAGCAGCTTGGCAGGGTCGGGTGAAAACTATGGCTACACCTTC.

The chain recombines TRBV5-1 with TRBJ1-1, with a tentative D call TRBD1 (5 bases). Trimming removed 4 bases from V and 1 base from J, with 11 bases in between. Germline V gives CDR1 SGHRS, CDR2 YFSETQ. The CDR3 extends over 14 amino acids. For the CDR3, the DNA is TGCGCCAGCAGCCACGGGGGGGGGAACACTGAAGCTTTCTTT. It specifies CASSHGGGNTEAFF.

CDR3 region: CASSEAEGADTIYF. DNA for the CDR3: TGTGCCAGCAGTGAAGCAGAAGGGGCGGACACCATATATTTT. This rearrangement joins TRBV6-1 to TRBJ1-3; tentatively, D is TRBD1 (5 bases). The CDR3 has 14 residues. V was trimmed by 0 bases and J by 8 bases, leaving 11 bases between them. The germline CDR1 and CDR2 sequences are MNHNS and SASEGT.

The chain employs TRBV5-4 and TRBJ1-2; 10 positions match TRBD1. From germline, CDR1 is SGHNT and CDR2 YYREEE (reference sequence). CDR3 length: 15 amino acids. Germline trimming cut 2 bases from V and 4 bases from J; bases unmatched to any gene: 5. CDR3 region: CASSLRTGGSYGYTF. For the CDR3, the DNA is TGTGCCAGCAGCTTACGGACAGGGGGGTCCTATGGCTACACCTTC.

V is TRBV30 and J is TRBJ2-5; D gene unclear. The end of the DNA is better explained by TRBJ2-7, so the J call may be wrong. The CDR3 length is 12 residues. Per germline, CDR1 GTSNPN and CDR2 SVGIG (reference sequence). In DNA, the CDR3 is TGTGCCTGGGCGGAAAGCTCCTACGAGCAGTACTTC. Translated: CAWAESSYEQYF.

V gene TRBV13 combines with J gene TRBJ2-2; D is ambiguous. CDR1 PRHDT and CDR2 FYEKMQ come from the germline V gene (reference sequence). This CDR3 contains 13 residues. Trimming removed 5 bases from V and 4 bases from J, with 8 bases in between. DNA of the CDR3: TGTGCCAGCAGCCTCAGATTCACCGGGGAGCTGTTTTTT. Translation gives CASSLRFTGELFF.

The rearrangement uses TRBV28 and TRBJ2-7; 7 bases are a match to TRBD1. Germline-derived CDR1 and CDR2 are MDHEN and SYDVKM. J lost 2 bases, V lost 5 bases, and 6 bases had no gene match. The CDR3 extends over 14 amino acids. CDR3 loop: CASSRDRVPYEQYF. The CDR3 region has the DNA TGTGCCAGCAGTCGAGACAGGGTCCCCTACGAGCAGTACTTC.

CDR3 nucleotide sequence: TGTGCCAGCAGCTTGGGGAAGACTAGCGGGAATGAGCAGTACTTC. This sequence encodes CASSLGKTSGNEQYF. The chain couples TRBV5-4 to TRBJ2-7, with 11 bases identical to TRBD2. Germline trimming cut 0 bases from V and 7 bases from J; bases unmatched to any gene: 6. The germline V gene encodes CDR1 SGHNT and CDR2 YYREEE (reference sequence). The CDR3 consists of 15 residues.

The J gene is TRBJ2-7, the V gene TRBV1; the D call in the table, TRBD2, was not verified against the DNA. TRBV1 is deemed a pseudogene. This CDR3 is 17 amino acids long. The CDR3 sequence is CTSSHTLGREGVYEQYF. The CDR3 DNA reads TGCACCAGCAGCCACACATTAGGGCGGGAGGGAGTATACGAGCAGTACTTC.